This T cell receptor (beta chain) comes out of a study of blood T cell repertoires in COVID-19. About the research overall: In each case, the material was cDNA or gDNA derived from T cells, B-cell-depleted T cells, or PBMCs.

Trimming removed 2 bases at V and 3 bases at J, with 16 bases between. CDR1 GTSNPN and CDR2 SVGIG come from the germline V gene (reference sequence). The CDR3 covers 15 residues. The data were produced by immunoSEQ multiplex PCR, yet TCRdb's version contains in-frame clones alone and is incomplete. There are under 300,000 clones in the sample; approximately 91% occur only once, and 0.94% lies in the top ten. Source material: peripheral blood. This chain uses TRBV30 with TRBJ1-2; unclear D gene. The sequence was collected from a woman in her 40s who had recovered from COVID-19. The CDR3 nucleotides are TGTGCCTGGAGTCCCCGGAGCCTAGGCGACTATGGCTACACCTTC. It encodes CAWSPRSLGDYGYTF.